These T cell receptor beta chains were read from a single sample in a study of blood T cell repertoires in COVID-19. TCRdb's table, derived via immunoSEQ multiplex PCR, lists solely in-frame clones and lacks some. Of over 250,000 clones in the sample, more than 90% were seen once. Material for sequencing was peripheral blood. These receptors came from a person aged 18-35 years with COVID-19, enrolled during active disease. Both conserved end residues are part of each CDR3. The D gene is left open where the match is weak. Clone size is not always given. Where it is, it says once, few, many or a class for expanded clones.

D gene: TRBD1; clone size: .; V gene: TRBV19; J gene: TRBJ1-2; CDR3 protein: CASSVTGSYGYTF; CDR3 DNA: TGTGCCAGTAGTGTGACAGGGTCCTATGGCTACACCTTC
D gene: TRBD1; clone size: .; V gene: TRBV19; J gene: TRBJ2-1; CDR3 protein: CASSRSTGGSYNEQFF; CDR3 DNA: TGTGCCAGTAGTCGGTCGACAGGGGGCTCCTACAATGAGCAGTTCTTC
D gene: .; clone size: .; V gene: TRBV27; J gene: TRBJ2-1; CDR3 protein: CARPGEEQFF; CDR3 DNA: TGTGCCAGACCGGGGGAGGAGCAGTTCTTC
D gene: TRBD1; clone size: .; V gene: TRBV5-4; J gene: TRBJ1-1; CDR3 protein: CASSKQGETEAFF; CDR3 DNA: TGTGCCAGCAGCAAACAGGGGGAGACTGAAGCTTTCTTT
D gene: .; clone size: .; V gene: TRBV7-2; J gene: TRBJ2-3; CDR3 protein: CASSLGMGASTDTQYF; CDR3 DNA: TGTGCCAGCAGCTTAGGGATGGGAGCCAGCACAGATACGCAGTATTTT
D gene: TRBD1; clone size: .; V gene: TRBV10-3; J gene: TRBJ2-5; CDR3 protein: CAIRGQERETQYF; CDR3 DNA: TGTGCCATCCGAGGACAGGAACGAGAGACCCAGTACTTC
D gene: .; clone size: .; V gene: TRBV12-3/TRBV12-4; J gene: TRBJ1-1; CDR3 protein: CASSFQGNTEAFF; CDR3 DNA: TGTGCCAGCAGTTTTCAGGGGAACACTGAAGCTTTCTTT
D gene: TRBD1; clone size: .; V gene: TRBV30; J gene: TRBJ1-1; CDR3 protein: CAWSTGAGNTEAFF; CDR3 DNA: TGTGCCTGGAGTACAGGGGCCGGGAACACTGAAGCTTTCTTT
D gene: TRBD1; clone size: .; V gene: TRBV5-1; J gene: TRBJ2-2; CDR3 protein: CASSPRTGWINGELFF; CDR3 DNA: TGCGCCAGCAGCCCCAGGACAGGGTGGATTAACGGGGAGCTGTTTTTT
D gene: TRBD2; clone size: .; V gene: TRBV19; J gene: TRBJ2-1; CDR3 protein: CASSMGEAGALYNEQFF; CDR3 DNA: TGTGCCAGTAGTATGGGGGAAGCGGGAGCTCTCTACAATGAGCAGTTCTTC
D gene: .; clone size: .; V gene: TRBV5-4; J gene: TRBJ2-5; CDR3 protein: CASSLFRETQYF; CDR3 DNA: TGTGCCAGCAGCTTGTTCCGGGAGACCCAGTACTTC
D gene: .; clone size: .; V gene: TRBV28; J gene: TRBJ1-3; CDR3 protein: CASSLQAGNTIYF; CDR3 DNA: TGTGCCAGCAGTTTACAGGCTGGAAACACCATATATTTT
D gene: .; clone size: .; V gene: TRBV19; J gene: TRBJ2-1; CDR3 protein: CASSMGRDKQFF; CDR3 DNA: TGTGCCAGTAGTATGGGGAGGGACAAGCAGTTCTTC
D gene: .; clone size: .; V gene: TRBV4-2; J gene: TRBJ1-3; CDR3 protein: CASSQDPTGGNTIYF; CDR3 DNA: TGTGCCAGCAGCCAAGATCCCACAGGGGGAAACACCATATATTTT
D gene: TRBD1; clone size: .; V gene: TRBV5-4; J gene: TRBJ1-6; CDR3 protein: CASSSQTGETRNSPLHF; CDR3 DNA: TGTGCCAGCAGCTCCCAGACAGGGGAGACGCGAAATTCACCCCTCCACTTT
D gene: TRBD2; clone size: .; V gene: TRBV6-4; J gene: TRBJ2-7; CDR3 protein: CASSLAGVGYEQYF; CDR3 DNA: TGTGCCAGCAGTTTAGCGGGAGTAGGATACGAGCAGTACTTC
D gene: .; clone size: .; V gene: TRBV6-6; J gene: TRBJ2-1; CDR3 protein: CASSSHTNNEQFF; CDR3 DNA: TGTGCCAGCAGTTCCCACACGAATAATGAGCAGTTCTTC
D gene: TRBD1; clone size: .; V gene: TRBV28; J gene: TRBJ2-5; CDR3 protein: CASSYGTALQETQYF; CDR3 DNA: TGTGCCAGCAGTTACGGGACAGCCTTACAAGAGACCCAGTACTTC
D gene: TRBD1; clone size: .; V gene: TRBV24-1; J gene: TRBJ2-6; CDR3 protein: CAIDRGSGANVLTF; CDR3 DNA: TGTGCCATCGACAGGGGGTCTGGGGCCAACGTCCTGACTTTC
D gene: TRBD2; clone size: .; V gene: TRBV3-1/TRBV3-2; J gene: TRBJ2-2; CDR3 protein: CASSARTSLVNTGELFF; CDR3 DNA: TGTGCCAGCAGCGCTCGGACTAGCTTGGTGAACACCGGGGAGCTGTTTTTT
D gene: .; clone size: .; V gene: TRBV10-3; J gene: TRBJ1-6; CDR3 protein: CAISDSRDSPLHF; CDR3 DNA: TGTGCCATCAGTGACTCACGAGATTCACCCCTCCACTTT
D gene: TRBD2; clone size: .; V gene: TRBV2; J gene: TRBJ2-3; CDR3 protein: CASRRGLAGDTQYF; CDR3 DNA: TGTGCCAGCAGGAGGGGACTAGCTGGAGATACGCAGTATTTT
D gene: TRBD1; clone size: .; V gene: TRBV19; J gene: TRBJ1-2; CDR3 protein: CASRSTGESSPGRGYTF; CDR3 DNA: TGTGCCAGTAGGTCGACAGGGGAAAGCTCCCCGGGTAGGGGCTACACCTTC
D gene: .; clone size: .; V gene: TRBV5-1; J gene: TRBJ2-5; CDR3 protein: CASSSDRTQETQYF; CDR3 DNA: TGCGCCAGCAGCTCCGACAGGACCCAAGAGACCCAGTACTTC
D gene: .; clone size: once; V gene: TRBV7-9; J gene: TRBJ2-2; CDR3 protein: CASSSSAGTGELFF; CDR3 DNA: TGTGCCAGCAGCTCCTCCGCGGGGACCGGGGAGCTGTTTTTT
D gene: TRBD2; clone size: .; V gene: TRBV18; J gene: TRBJ2-3; CDR3 protein: CASSPTTGVAGASLADTQYF; CDR3 DNA: TGTGCCAGCTCACCGACCACCGGGGTAGCGGGAGCTTCATTGGCAGATACGCAGTATTTT
D gene: TRBD1; clone size: .; V gene: TRBV27; J gene: TRBJ2-7; CDR3 protein: CASRQGSFYEQYF; CDR3 DNA: TGTGCCAGCAGACAGGGGTCCTTCTACGAGCAGTACTTC
D gene: .; clone size: .; V gene: TRBV30; J gene: TRBJ2-5; CDR3 protein: CAWSVGVTRTQYF; CDR3 DNA: TGTGCCTGGAGTGTGGGAGTAACGCGGACCCAGTACTTC
D gene: .; clone size: few; V gene: TRBV5-6; J gene: TRBJ2-5; CDR3 protein: CASSFRTQQETQYF; CDR3 DNA: TGTGCCAGCAGCTTTAGGACACAACAAGAGACCCAGTACTTC
D gene: TRBD2; clone size: .; V gene: TRBV7-2; J gene: TRBJ2-1; CDR3 protein: CASSSSTSGYLFF; CDR3 DNA: TGTGCCAGCAGCTCGTCGACTAGCGGGTACCTTTTCTTC
D gene: TRBD2; clone size: .; V gene: TRBV29-1; J gene: TRBJ2-1; CDR3 protein: CSVGTSGVYEQFF; CDR3 DNA: TGCAGCGTCGGGACTAGCGGGGTGTATGAGCAGTTCTTC
D gene: TRBD1; clone size: .; V gene: TRBV30; J gene: TRBJ1-2; CDR3 protein: CAWSVGQGIGYTF; CDR3 DNA: TGTGCCTGGAGTGTAGGACAGGGGATCGGCTACACCTTC
D gene: TRBD2; clone size: .; V gene: TRBV28; J gene: TRBJ2-3; CDR3 protein: CASSFPGLAGDTQYF; CDR3 DNA: TGTGCCAGCAGTTTCCCGGGACTAGCGGGAGATACGCAGTATTTT
D gene: TRBD2; clone size: .; V gene: TRBV27; J gene: TRBJ2-1; CDR3 protein: CASSPLAGASHNEQFF; CDR3 DNA: TGTGCCAGCAGTCCGTTAGCGGGAGCGTCCCACAATGAGCAGTTCTTC
D gene: .; clone size: .; V gene: TRBV28; J gene: TRBJ2-2; CDR3 protein: CASSLSDRMGGELFF; CDR3 DNA: TGTGCCAGCAGTTTATCGGACAGAATGGGCGGGGAGCTGTTTTTT
D gene: .; clone size: .; V gene: TRBV9; J gene: TRBJ2-5; CDR3 protein: CASHPKETQYF; CDR3 DNA: TGTGCCAGCCACCCTAAAGAGACCCAGTACTTC
D gene: .; clone size: .; V gene: TRBV2; J gene: TRBJ2-7; CDR3 protein: CASTPGDEQYF; CDR3 DNA: TGTGCCAGCACCCCAGGGGACGAGCAGTACTTC
D gene: .; clone size: .; V gene: TRBV6-2/TRBV6-3; J gene: TRBJ1-5; CDR3 protein: CASSYGGNQPQHF; CDR3 DNA: TGTGCCAGCAGTTACGGAGGGAATCAGCCCCAGCATTTT
D gene: .; clone size: .; V gene: TRBV7-9; J gene: TRBJ2-4; CDR3 protein: CASSPRTVSGLAKNIQYF; CDR3 DNA: TGTGCCAGCAGCCCGCGGACCGTGTCAGGACTAGCCAAAAACATTCAGTACTTC
D gene: .; clone size: .; V gene: TRBV6-1; J gene: TRBJ2-7; CDR3 protein: CASSDRGLTYYEQYF; CDR3 DNA: TGTGCCAGCAGTGACAGGGGCTTAACCTACTACGAGCAGTACTTC
D gene: .; clone size: .; V gene: TRBV28; J gene: TRBJ1-6; CDR3 protein: CASSSRVGGSPLHF; CDR3 DNA: TGTGCCAGCAGTTCCAGGGTAGGCGGTTCACCCCTCCACTTT
D gene: .; clone size: once; V gene: TRBV13; J gene: TRBJ2-7; CDR3 protein: CASSWTRGGEQYF; CDR3 DNA: TGTGCCAGCAGCTGGACCCGGGGAGGAGAGCAGTACTTC
D gene: TRBD1; clone size: .; V gene: TRBV27; J gene: TRBJ2-5; CDR3 protein: CASSLLSDRGQETQYF; CDR3 DNA: TGTGCCAGCAGTTTACTCTCGGACAGGGGGCAAGAGACCCAGTACTTC
D gene: TRBD1; clone size: .; V gene: TRBV5-6; J gene: TRBJ1-6; CDR3 protein: CASSQGSHSPLHF; CDR3 DNA: TGTGCCAGCTCACAGGGGAGCCACTCACCCCTCCACTTT
D gene: .; clone size: .; V gene: TRBV4-1; J gene: TRBJ1-2; CDR3 protein: CASSQELRFSYGYTF; CDR3 DNA: TGCGCCAGCAGCCAAGAGCTGAGATTCTCCTATGGCTACACCTTC
D gene: .; clone size: .; V gene: TRBV4-1; J gene: TRBJ1-1; CDR3 protein: CASSQDFGLNTEAFF; CDR3 DNA: TGCGCCAGCAGCCAAGATTTCGGGTTGAACACTGAAGCTTTCTTT
D gene: .; clone size: .; V gene: TRBV3-1/TRBV3-2; J gene: TRBJ1-1; CDR3 protein: CASSPPGRPGHLFGVGTEAFF; CDR3 DNA: TGTGCCAGCAGCCCCCCAGGGCGACCGGGACACCTTTTTGGAGTGGGAACTGAAGCTTTCTTT
D gene: TRBD1; clone size: .; V gene: TRBV30; J gene: TRBJ1-5; CDR3 protein: CAWSSGGWQPQHF; CDR3 DNA: TGTGCCTGGAGTTCAGGGGGATGGCAGCCCCAGCATTTT